This entry features one TCR beta chain sequence. What it recognizes is unknown. V trimming: 5 bases; J trimming: 2 bases; junction bases outside the gene matches: 10. The CDR3 loop spans 16 amino acids. From germline, CDR1 is SEHNR and CDR2 FQNEAQ (reference sequence). Of the isolated RNA, all was reverse transcribed, and so the sequenced material was expressed TCRB transcripts. Only in-frame clones appear in the TCRdb table, and some are missing; sequencing was by immunoSEQ multiplex PCR. The sample contains over 700,000 clones, 15% to 20% of which appear only once. This record comes from a study of beta chain features in type 1 diabetes. Notes on the study in general: Type 1 diabetes patients had VDJ junctions that carried fewer insertions and more deletions. People with Type 1 diabetes carried modestly yet significantly shorter TCRB CDR3s in all four CD4+ subsets.

J is TRBJ2-3 and V is TRBV7-9, with TRBD2 matching 7 bases. Sequencing input: naive CD4+ T cells from blood. The clonotype comes from a woman between 18 and 29 years old in good health. In DNA form, the CDR3 reads TGTGCCAGCAGCCGTCTCTTTGCGGGAGCCACAGATACGCAGTATTTT. It specifies CASSRLFAGATDTQYF.